The rows below give T cell receptor beta chains drawn from one sample of a study of OX40 agonist ivuxolimab in advanced cancers. The method was immunoSEQ multiplex PCR; TCRdb's version includes in-frame clones alone and lacks a portion of them. The sample has approximately 99,000 clones; around 94% are singletons. The specimen comprised CD4+ or CD8+ T cells sorted from blood, sampled in a trial of the OX40 agonist ivuxolimab. The receptors were gathered from an adult with an advanced solid tumor such as melanoma, head and neck, liver or kidney cancer. Both conserved end residues are part of each CDR3. The order of the fields is clone size, D gene, V gene, J gene, CDR3 DNA, CDR3 protein. The D gene is left open where the match is weak. Rows give clone size only sometimes, using once, few, many, or a class for an expanded clone.

size: NA
D: TRBD1
V: TRBV29-1
J: TRBJ2-1
DNA: TGCAGCGGTGCGAGGGGGACAGGCTCCTACAATGAGCAGTTCTTC
CDR3: CSGARGTGSYNEQFF

size: NA
D: NA
V: TRBV5-6
J: TRBJ2-3
DNA: TGTGCCAGCGTAGGGGGTGGCACAGATACGCAGTATTTT
CDR3: CASVGGGTDTQYF

size: NA
D: TRBD2
V: TRBV28
J: TRBJ2-7
DNA: TGTGCCAGCCTTACACCGGGGGAGGGGAGCTCCTACGAGCAGTACTTC
CDR3: CASLTPGEGSSYEQYF

size: NA
D: TRBD2
V: TRBV5-1
J: TRBJ2-7
DNA: TGCGCCAGCAGTGCCGGGACTAGCGGGGGGTCCAGCCGAATCTTTAGCTCCTACGAGCAGTACTTC
CDR3: CASSAGTSGGSSRIFSSYEQYF

size: NA
D: TRBD2
V: TRBV6-5
J: TRBJ2-3
DNA: TGTGCCAGCAGTATCGCGGGGGGAACAGATACGCAGTATTTT
CDR3: CASSIAGGTDTQYF

size: NA
D: NA
V: TRBV7-2
J: TRBJ1-5
DNA: TGTGCCAGCAGCCGGGACACCCTCAATCAGCCCCAGCATTTT
CDR3: CASSRDTLNQPQHF

size: NA
D: TRBD1
V: TRBV28
J: TRBJ2-7
DNA: TGTGCCAGCAGGGGACAGAGGGAGCAGTACTTC
CDR3: CASRGQREQYF

size: NA
D: NA
V: TRBV19
J: TRBJ2-1
DNA: TGTGCCAGTAGTATACAGACGTCATACAATGAGCAGTTCTTC
CDR3: CASSIQTSYNEQFF

size: NA
D: NA
V: TRBV5-1
J: TRBJ2-1
DNA: TGCGCCAGCAGCTTGGCAACTAACAATGAGCAGTTCTTC
CDR3: CASSLATNNEQFF

size: NA
D: NA
V: TRBV7-2
J: TRBJ1-2
DNA: TGTGCCAGCAGCTTAGCGCTGAGGACTCCCGGGGGCTACACCTTC
CDR3: CASSLALRTPGGYTF

size: NA
D: TRBD1
V: TRBV28
J: TRBJ1-6
DNA: TGTGCCAGCAGGGTAGGGGGACAGGGACGCGGTTCACCCCTCCACTTT
CDR3: CASRVGGQGRGSPLHF

size: NA
D: TRBD2
V: TRBV5-6
J: TRBJ2-2
DNA: TGTGCCAGCAGCTTGTTAGGACTAGTCAGTCCCGGGGAGCTGTTTTTT
CDR3: CASSLLGLVSPGELFF

size: NA
D: TRBD1
V: TRBV5-1
J: TRBJ1-5
DNA: TGCGCCAGCAGCTTGGCGGGGACAGGTTCCAATAGCAATCAGCCCCAGCATTTT
CDR3: CASSLAGTGSNSNQPQHF

size: NA
D: TRBD1
V: TRBV6-5
J: TRBJ1-6
DNA: TGTGCCAGCCGTAACGTGGGACAGGGATCACCCCTCCACTTT
CDR3: CASRNVGQGSPLHF

size: NA
D: TRBD1
V: TRBV19
J: TRBJ2-7
DNA: TGTGCCAGTAGTATTGAGACAGGGCGGTACGAGCAGTACTTC
CDR3: CASSIETGRYEQYF

size: NA
D: TRBD1
V: TRBV30
J: TRBJ1-3
DNA: TGTGCCTGGCGGGACAGGAGTTTCTCTGGAAACACCATATATTTT
CDR3: CAWRDRSFSGNTIYF

size: NA
D: TRBD1
V: TRBV10-3
J: TRBJ2-2
DNA: TGTGCCATCAGTCTCGGGGGGACAGGGCTGAACACCGGGGAGCTGTTTTTT
CDR3: CAISLGGTGLNTGELFF

size: NA
D: NA
V: TRBV4-1
J: TRBJ1-3
DNA: TGCGCCAGCAGCCAAGAAGGGCGCCCCCAAAACACCATATATTTT
CDR3: CASSQEGRPQNTIYF

size: NA
D: NA
V: TRBV4-1
J: TRBJ1-3
DNA: TGCGCCAGCAGCCAAGTATTCCCCACAGGGAACTCTGGAAACACCATATATTTT
CDR3: CASSQVFPTGNSGNTIYF

size: NA
D: NA
V: TRBV5-4
J: TRBJ1-6
DNA: TGTGCCAGCAGCTTGGAGTGGGGCAGGGGCCTTTCGAATTCACCCCTCCACTTT
CDR3: CASSLEWGRGLSNSPLHF

size: NA
D: NA
V: TRBV28
J: TRBJ2-7
DNA: TGTGCCAGCAGTTTACTCCAGGGTATATACGAGCAGTACTTC
CDR3: CASSLLQGIYEQYF

size: NA
D: NA
V: TRBV18
J: TRBJ2-7
DNA: TGTGCCACCTCACCGGGCCAGGAGCCCGGCGAGCAGTACTTC
CDR3: CATSPGQEPGEQYF

size: NA
D: NA
V: TRBV28
J: TRBJ2-7
DNA: TGTGCCAGCAGTTCACCGGGACAAGTCTCCTACGAGCAGTACTTC
CDR3: CASSSPGQVSYEQYF

size: NA
D: NA
V: TRBV5-1
J: TRBJ1-2
DNA: TGCGCCAGCAGACTAGAAACAGGACCACATGGCTACACCTTC
CDR3: CASRLETGPHGYTF

size: NA
D: TRBD1
V: TRBV19
J: TRBJ2-7
DNA: TGTGCCAGTAGTCCCGGGACAGGGGAGTACTTC
CDR3: CASSPGTGEYF

size: NA
D: NA
V: TRBV30
J: TRBJ1-6
DNA: TGTGCCTGGAGGGGGACCGGTTCACCCCTCCACTTT
CDR3: CAWRGTGSPLHF

size: NA
D: TRBD1
V: TRBV5-5
J: TRBJ2-3
DNA: TGTGCCAGCAGCTTGGTTGGGACAGGGACAGATACGCAGTATTTT
CDR3: CASSLVGTGTDTQYF

size: NA
D: NA
V: TRBV4-3
J: TRBJ2-5
DNA: TGCGCCAGCAGCCAAGATCCCACCGACTCAGGGACCCAGTACTTC
CDR3: CASSQDPTDSGTQYF

size: once
D: TRBD1
V: TRBV7-3
J: TRBJ2-5
DNA: TGTGCCAGCAGCTTTATGGGACAGGGGAGAGGGGAGACCCAGTACTTC
CDR3: CASSFMGQGRGETQYF